This T cell receptor (beta chain) was obtained from a study of T cell responses to AZD1222 COVID-19 vaccine. Study details: Analyses pooled second doses at about 4 or about 12 weeks. Study-wide results and caveats: In a largely white British group with more females than males, clonal diversity was possibly underestimated. Two AZD1222 administrations were followed by greater Spike-specific TCR breadth and depth. At study baseline, merely several AZD1222 recipients were seropositive.

The CDR3 length is 12 residues. Looked up from germline, CDR1 is LGHNT and CDR2 is FRNRAP. In the case of this clone: Its cognate antigen is unknown. A read error may produce the germline difference seen at one junction end.

Clones were sequenced by immunoSEQ multiplex PCR, and TCRdb holds only the in-frame ones, with some missing. This table holds approximately 90,000 clones, about 86% found once. The V gene is TRBV12-5, the J gene TRBJ2-5; a possible D gene is TRBD2 (6 bases). This clonotype was sampled from an adult in good health. The specimen comprised peripheral blood, sampled on day 0 of AZD1222 vaccination. DNA for the CDR3: TGTGCTAGTGGTCCGCGGGATGCCCCTTCGGACTTC. It specifies CASGPRDAPSDF.